This T cell receptor (beta chain) emerged from a study of blood T cells in healthy people across ages. This clonotype was picked up a small number of times. Together with a sample-barcoded 5' primer, a J-beta primer mix was included in a second PCR lasting about 6 to 11 cycles. TCRdb used MiXCR to reprocess the 5' RACE reads, holding one entry per CDR3 protein. This table holds 550,000 to 600,000 distinct CDR3 sequences, around 50% found once. Trimming removed 6 bases at V and 0 bases at J, with 12 bases between. Germline CDR1 DFQATT, CDR2 SNEGSKA (reference sequence). The CDR3 consists of 13 residues.

Sequences were obtained from blood. This receptor was obtained from a man of 80 years or more in good health. This chain uses TRBV20-1 with TRBJ2-7; D call uncertain. The CDR3 nucleotides read TGCAGTGCCGGAGACATGAGCTCCTACGAGCAGTACTTC. As protein: CSAGDMSSYEQYF.